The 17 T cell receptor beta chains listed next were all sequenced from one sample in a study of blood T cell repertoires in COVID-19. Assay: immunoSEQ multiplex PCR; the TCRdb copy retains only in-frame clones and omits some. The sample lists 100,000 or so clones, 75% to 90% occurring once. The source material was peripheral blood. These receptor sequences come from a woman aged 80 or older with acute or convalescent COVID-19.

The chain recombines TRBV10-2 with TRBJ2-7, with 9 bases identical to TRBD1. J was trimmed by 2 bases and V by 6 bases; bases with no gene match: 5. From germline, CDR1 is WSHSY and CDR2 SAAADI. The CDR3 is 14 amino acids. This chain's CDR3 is CASRSGTGTYEQYF. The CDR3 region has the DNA TGCGCCAGCAGATCCGGGACAGGGACCTACGAGCAGTACTTC.

CDR3 in DNA: TGTGCCAGCAGGGGGACAGGGATTCACTATGGCTACACCTTC. As protein: CASRGTGIHYGYTF. V and J are TRBV27 and TRBJ1-2; TRBD1 matches at 9 bases. The CDR3 sequence is 14 residues long. Germline V gene lookup returns CDR1 MNHEY and CDR2 SMNVEV (reference sequence). Germline trimming cut 6 bases from V and 3 bases from J; bases unmatched to any gene: 5.

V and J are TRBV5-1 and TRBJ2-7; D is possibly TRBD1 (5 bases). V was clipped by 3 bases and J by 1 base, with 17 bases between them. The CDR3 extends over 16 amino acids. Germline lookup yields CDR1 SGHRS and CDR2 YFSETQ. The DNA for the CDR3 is TGCGCCAGCAGCTACTCGACAGTTTACGGTTCCTACGAGCAGTACTTC. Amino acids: CASSYSTVYGSYEQYF.

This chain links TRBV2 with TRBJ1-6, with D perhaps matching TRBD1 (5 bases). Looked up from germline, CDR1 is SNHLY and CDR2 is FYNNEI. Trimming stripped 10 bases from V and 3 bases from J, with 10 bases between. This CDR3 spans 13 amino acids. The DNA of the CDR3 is TGTGCCACCTCCGGGGGCTATAATTCACCCCTCCACTTT. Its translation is CATSGGYNSPLHF.

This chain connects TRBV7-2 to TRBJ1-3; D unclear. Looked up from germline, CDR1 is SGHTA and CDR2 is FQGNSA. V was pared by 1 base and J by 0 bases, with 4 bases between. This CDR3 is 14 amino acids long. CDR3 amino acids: CASSLGLSGNTIYF. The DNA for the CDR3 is TGTGCCAGCAGCTTAGGACTCTCTGGAAACACCATATATTTT.

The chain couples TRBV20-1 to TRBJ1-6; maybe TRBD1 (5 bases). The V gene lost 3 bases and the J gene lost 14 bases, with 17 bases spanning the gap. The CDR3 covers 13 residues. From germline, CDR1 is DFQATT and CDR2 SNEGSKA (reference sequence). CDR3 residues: CSASVGQGRTLHF. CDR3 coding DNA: TGCAGTGCTAGTGTCGGCCAGGGTCGTACCCTCCACTTT.

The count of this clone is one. DNA for the CDR3: TGTGCCAGCAGCTTAGAACTCGGGGGATACAATGAGCAGTTCTTC. Encoded protein: CASSLELGGYNEQFF. The gene calls are TRBV11-2 and TRBJ2-1; D may be TRBD2 (6 bases). Deletions cut 0 bases from V and 4 bases from J, with 10 bases between. CDR1 is SGHAT and CDR2 is FQNNGV in the germline V gene. The CDR3 length is 15 residues. Together with reference TRBV11-2 and TRBJ2-1, the CDR3 gives the full variable domain: EAGVAQSPRYKIIEKRQSVAFWCNPISGHATLYWYQQILGQGPKLLIQFQNNGVVDDSQLPKDRFSAERLKGVDSTLKIQPAKLEDSAVYLCASSLELGGYNEQFFGPGTRLTVL.

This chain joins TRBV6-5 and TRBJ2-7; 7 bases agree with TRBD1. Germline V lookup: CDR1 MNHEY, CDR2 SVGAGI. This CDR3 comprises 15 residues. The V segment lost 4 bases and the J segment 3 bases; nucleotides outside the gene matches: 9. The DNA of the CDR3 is TGTGCCAGCAGTTCCAGACAGGGTTTTTACTACGAGCAGTACTTC. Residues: CASSSRQGFYYEQYF.

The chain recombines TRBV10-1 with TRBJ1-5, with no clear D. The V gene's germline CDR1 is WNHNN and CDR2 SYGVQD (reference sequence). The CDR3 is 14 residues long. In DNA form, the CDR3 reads TGCGCGGAGGGAGGGCGACCTCCCAATCAGCCCCAGCATTTT. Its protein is CAEGGRPPNQPQHF.

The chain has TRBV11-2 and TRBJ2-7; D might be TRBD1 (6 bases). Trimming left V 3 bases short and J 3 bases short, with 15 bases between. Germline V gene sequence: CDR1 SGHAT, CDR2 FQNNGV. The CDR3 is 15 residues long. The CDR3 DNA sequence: TGTGCCAGCAGCTTTCCTCTAGGACAGAACTACGAGCAGTACTTC. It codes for CASSFPLGQNYEQYF.

CDR3 DNA sequence: TGTGCCAGCAGCTTGGGGCAGGGGGAAGACGAGCAGTACTTC. Protein: CASSLGQGEDEQYF. This rearrangement joins TRBV5-5 to TRBJ2-7; 7 bases are shared with TRBD1. CDR1 is SGHKS and CDR2 is YYEKEE in the germline V gene (reference sequence). This CDR3 has 14 amino acids. Trimming cost V 0 bases and J 5 bases; bases outside gene matches: 5.

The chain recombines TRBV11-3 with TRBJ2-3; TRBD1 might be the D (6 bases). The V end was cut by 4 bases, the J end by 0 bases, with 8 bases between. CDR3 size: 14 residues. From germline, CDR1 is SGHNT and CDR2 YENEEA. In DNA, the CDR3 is TGTGCCAGCAGCTCCGACAGGAGCACAGATACGCAGTATTTT. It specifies CASSSDRSTDTQYF.

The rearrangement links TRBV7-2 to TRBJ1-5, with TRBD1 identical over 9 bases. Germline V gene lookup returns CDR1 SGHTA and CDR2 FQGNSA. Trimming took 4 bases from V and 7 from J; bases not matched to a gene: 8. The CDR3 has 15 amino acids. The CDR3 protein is CASSSAQGAQQPQHF. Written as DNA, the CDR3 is TGTGCCAGCAGCTCAGCACAGGGGGCGCAACAGCCCCAGCATTTT.

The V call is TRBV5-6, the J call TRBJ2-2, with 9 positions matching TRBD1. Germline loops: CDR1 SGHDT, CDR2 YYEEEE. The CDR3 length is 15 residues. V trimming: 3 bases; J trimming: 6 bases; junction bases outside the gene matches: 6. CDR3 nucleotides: TGTGCCAGCAGCTCCGGGACAGGGCTCCCCGGGGAGCTGTTTTTT. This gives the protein CASSSGTGLPGELFF. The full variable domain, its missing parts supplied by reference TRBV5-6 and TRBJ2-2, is DAGVTQSPTHLIKTRGQQVTLRCSPKSGHDTVSWYQQALGQGPQFIFQYYEEEERQRGNFPDRFSGHQFPNYSSELNVNALLLGDSALYLCASSSGTGLPGELFFGEGSRLTVL.

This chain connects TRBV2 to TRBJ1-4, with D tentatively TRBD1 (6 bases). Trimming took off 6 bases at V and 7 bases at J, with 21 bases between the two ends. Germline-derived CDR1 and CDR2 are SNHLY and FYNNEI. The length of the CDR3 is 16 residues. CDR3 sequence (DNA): TGTGCCAGCAGAGCCAAGAGGGGGGGACTGAGTGAAAAACTGTTTTTT. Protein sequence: CASRAKRGGLSEKLFF.

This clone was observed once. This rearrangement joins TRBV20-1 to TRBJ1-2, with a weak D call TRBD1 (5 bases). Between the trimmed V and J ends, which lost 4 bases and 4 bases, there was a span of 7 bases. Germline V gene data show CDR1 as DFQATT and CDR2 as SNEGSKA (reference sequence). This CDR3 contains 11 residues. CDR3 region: CSAIDSYGYTF. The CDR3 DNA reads TGCAGTGCTATCGACAGCTATGGCTACACCTTC.

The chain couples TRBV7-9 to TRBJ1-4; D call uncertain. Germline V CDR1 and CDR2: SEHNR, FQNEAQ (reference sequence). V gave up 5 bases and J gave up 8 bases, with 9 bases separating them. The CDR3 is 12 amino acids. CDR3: CASSLGEEKLFF. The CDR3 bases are TGTGCCAGCAGCCTCGGAGAAGAAAAACTGTTTTTT.